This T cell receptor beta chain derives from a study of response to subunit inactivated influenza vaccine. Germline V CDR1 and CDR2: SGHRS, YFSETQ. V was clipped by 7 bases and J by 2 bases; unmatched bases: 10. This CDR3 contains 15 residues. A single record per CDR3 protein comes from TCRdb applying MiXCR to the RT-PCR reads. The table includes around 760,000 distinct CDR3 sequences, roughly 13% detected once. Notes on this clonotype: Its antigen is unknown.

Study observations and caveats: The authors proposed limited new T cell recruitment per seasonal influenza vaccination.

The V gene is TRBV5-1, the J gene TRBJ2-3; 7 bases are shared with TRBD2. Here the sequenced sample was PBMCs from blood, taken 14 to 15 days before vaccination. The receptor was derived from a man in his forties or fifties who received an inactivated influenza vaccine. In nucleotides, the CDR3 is TGCGCCAGCCTGAGCAGCGGGGACTACACAGATACGCAGTATTTT. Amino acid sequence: CASLSSGDYTDTQYF.